Here is one TCR beta chain with its context. The record originates from a study of blood T cell repertoires in COVID-19. The wider study: The samples span acute and convalescent COVID-19 from the United States, Italy and Spain. The analysed material was cDNA or gDNA that came from T cells, B-cell-depleted T cells, or PBMCs.

The V end lost 4 bases, the J end lost 6 bases, and 9 bases lay between the germline ends. The CDR3 consists of 13 residues. Germline V gives CDR1 SGHTA, CDR2 FQGNSA. Followed longitudinally, the Seattle patients had been enrolled during active infection. Libraries were prepared by immunoSEQ multiplex PCR; TCRdb keeps only in-frame clonotypes and omits some of them. The table has some 350,000 clones, 87% seen once. The source of this sequence is a woman between 50 and 59 years old with COVID-19, enrolled during active disease. The rearrangement uses TRBV7-2 and TRBJ2-2; TRBD2 might be the D (5 bases). Sequencing was performed on peripheral blood. The CDR3 sequence is CASSSRVSGELFF. Written as DNA, the CDR3 is TGTGCCAGCAGCTCGAGGGTATCCGGGGAGCTGTTTTTT.